What follows are 19 T cell receptor beta chains derived from one specimen sequenced in a study of T cells in women clearing cervical HPV infection. Some clones are missing from TCRdb's copy, which holds only in-frame ones; the method was immunoSEQ multiplex PCR. The sample includes about 26,000 clones. The sample comprised blood buffy coat. The receptors derive from a woman aged 18 to 69 with a cervical HPV16 infection that either progressed to CIN3+ or cleared (not recorded which).

Remarks on this clone: One junction end does not reproduce the germline sequence, and a read error may be involved. Coverage ceases 3 residues before the CDR3 finishes, and the germline J gene fills in the end. The chain combines TRBV4-2 with TRBJ1-4, with TRBD1 matching over 8 bases. CDR3 length: 15 residues. Per germline, CDR1 LGHNA and CDR2 YNFKEQ. CDR3 protein: CASRKSGQGSEKLFF. The part of the CDR3 DNA that was read is TGCGCCAGCAGAAAATCCGGACAGGGAAGTGAAAAA.

To note about this clone: Read sequence stops 3 residues before the CDR3 end, and the germline J gene provides the missing end. J is TRBJ1-2 and V is TRBV6-1; D is unresolved. Germline-derived CDR1 and CDR2 are MNHNS and SASEGT. Trimming pared 1 base from V and 2 bases from J, leaving 5 bases between. The CDR3 sequence is 13 residues long. CDR3 sequence: CASSEGQNYGYTF. Incomplete CDR3 DNA: TGTGCCAGCAGTGAAGGGCAGAACTATGGC.

With regard to this clone: With the read ending 3 residues before the CDR3 end, the germline J gene is used to fill in that end. The chain couples TRBV6-4 to TRBJ2-3; D is perhaps TRBD1 (6 bases). The CDR3 runs to 15 residues. Germline-derived CDR1 and CDR2 are MRHNA and SNTAGT. V gave up 6 bases and J gave up 0 bases, with 13 bases separating them. Partial CDR3 DNA: TGTGCCAGCAGCCAAGGGGGTCTTAGCACAGATACG. This translates into CASSQGGLSTDT. The complete CDR3 protein is CASSQGGLSTDTQYF.

Concerning this clone: Read coverage stops 3 residues before the CDR3 terminus; the germline J gene supplies the remainder. The chain recombines TRBV18 with TRBJ2-1; no firm D call. This CDR3 has 15 residues. The V end lost 2 bases, the J end lost 4 bases, and 12 bases lay between the germline ends. Germline CDR1 and CDR2: KGHSH and LQKENI. The sequenced part of the CDR3 DNA is TGTGCCAGCTCACCAACCACGGTCGGGTACAATGAG. Its translation: CASSPTTVGYNE. The full CDR3 reads CASSPTTVGYNEQFF.

The CDR3 reads CASSPAASNQPQHF. The sequenced CDR3 bases are TGTGCCAGCAGTCCCGCGGCGTCCAATCAGCCC. The V gene is TRBV7-6, the J gene TRBJ1-5, with D unclear. The sequence runs out 3 residues before the end of the CDR3; the remainder is reconstructed from the germline J gene. V was pared by 6 bases and J by 3 bases, with 12 bases between. CDR1 and CDR2 from the germline V gene are SGHVS and FNYEAQ. This CDR3 region has 14 residues.

About this clone: The read finishes 3 residues shy of the CDR3 end, and the germline J gene is used to complete it. This chain links TRBV5-1 with TRBJ2-1; 10 bases fit TRBD1. V gave up 4 bases and J gave up 9 bases; unmatched junction bases: 13. This CDR3 region has 16 residues. The germline gives CDR1 SGHRS, CDR2 YFSETQ. The CDR3 is CASSVQPGQGLREQFF. The CDR3 DNA, read in part, is TGCGCCAGCAGCGTACAACCGGGACAGGGGTTACGTGAG.

Of note for this clone: The read ends 3 residues early relative to the CDR3; the germline J gene fills the gap. This chain joins TRBV7-3 and TRBJ2-5, with D unclear. In germline, CDR1 is SGHTA, CDR2 FQGTGA. The CDR3 is 13 amino acids. The sequenced part of the CDR3 DNA is TGTGCCAGCAGCCGGTCAGGCACAGATACC. It translates to CASSRSGTDT. The complete CDR3 sequence is CASSRSGTDTQYF.

In the case of this clone: The read gets to within 3 residues of the CDR3 end, and the germline J gene fills in the rest. The chain couples TRBV7-2 to TRBJ2-1; weak D call: TRBD1 (5 bases). The CDR3 covers 15 residues. CDR1 and CDR2 from the germline V gene are SGHTA and FQGNSA. Trimming left V 4 bases short and J 3 bases short, with 13 bases between. CDR3 DNA (partial): TGTGCCAGCAGCTCTGCCCGACAGAGCTACAATGAG. It encodes CASSSARQSYNE. The whole CDR3 region reads CASSSARQSYNEQFF.

Remarks on this clone: The read falls 3 residues short of the CDR3 end, and the missing part is taken from the germline J gene. This sequence joins TRBV7-9 and TRBJ2-7; D may be TRBD2 (7 bases). The CDR3 totals 14 residues. CDR1 is SEHNR, CDR2 FQNEAQ, per germline (reference sequence). Trimming took 3 bases from V and 6 from J, leaving 15 bases between them. Here the CDR3 reads CASSFNGGLGEQYF. The part of the CDR3 DNA that was read is TGTGCCAGCAGCTTTAACGGGGGGCTAGGCGAG. The complete variable domain, with remaining parts taken from reference TRBV7-9 and TRBJ2-7, reads DTGVSQNPRHKITKRGQNVTFRCDPISEHNRLYWYRQTLGQGPEFLTYFQNEAQLEKSRLLSDRFSAERPKGSFSTLEIQRTEQGDSAMYLCASSFNGGLGEQYFGPGTRLTVT.

Concerning this clone itself: The read gets to within 3 residues of the CDR3 end, and the germline J gene fills in the rest. The V call is TRBV5-8, the J call TRBJ2-3; 8 bases match TRBD1. Germline CDR1 and CDR2: SGHTS and YDEGEE. The CDR3 runs 15 residues. V trimming: 4 bases; J trimming: 7 bases; junction bases outside the gene matches: 11. The DNA read from the CDR3 is TGTGCCAGCAGCCTTCCCGGGACAGGAGGTCATACG. As protein: CASSLPGTGGHT. The CDR3 in its entirety is CASSLPGTGGHTQYF.

Regarding this clone: The CDR3 end lies 3 residues beyond the end of the read and is filled in from the germline J gene. The chain couples TRBV6-2 or TRBV6-3 to TRBJ2-7; D is possibly TRBD2 (6 bases). This CDR3 spans 12 amino acids. Germline V gives CDR1 MNHEY, CDR2 SVGEGT. V dropped 6 bases and J dropped 2 bases, with 8 bases sitting between them. The part of the CDR3 DNA that was read is TGTGCCAGCAGGACTAGGGCCTACGAG. Translated: CASRTRAYE. In full, the CDR3 reads CASRTRAYEQYF.

In the case of this clone: The read halts 3 residues ahead of the CDR3 end, with the missing end drawn from the germline J gene. V is TRBV6-2 or TRBV6-3 and J is TRBJ1-1, with 7 bases fitting TRBD1. V trimming: 5 bases; J trimming: 1 base; junction bases outside the gene matches: 7. CDR1 MNHEY and CDR2 SVGEGT come from the germline V gene. CDR3 length equals 15 residues. This chain's CDR3 is CASSLQGLTNTEAFF. CDR3 DNA (partial): TGTGCCAGCAGTCTACAGGGGCTAACGAACACTGAA.

With respect to this clone: The CDR3 goes on 3 residues after the read ends, and that part is filled in from the germline J gene. The J gene is TRBJ2-5, the V gene TRBV7-3; 8 nucleotides match TRBD2. Trimming at V came to 2 bases and at J to 5 bases, leaving 10 bases not matched to a gene. Germline V gene lookup returns CDR1 SGHTA and CDR2 FQGTGA. CDR3 size: 16 residues. The sequenced CDR3 bases are TGTGCCAGCAGCTTAGATCCGGGAGGGGTGCAGGAGACC. It specifies CASSLDPGGVQET. In full, the CDR3 reads CASSLDPGGVQETQYF.

As concerns this clone: The read terminates 3 residues ahead of where the CDR3 ends, so the germline J gene completes it. The chain uses TRBV7-9 and TRBJ1-1, with D perhaps TRBD1 (6 bases). Germline lookup yields CDR1 SEHNR and CDR2 FQNEAQ (reference sequence). This CDR3 region has 11 residues. V was pared by 11 bases and J by 0 bases, with 7 bases between. CDR3 DNA (partial): TGTGCCTGGGACATGAACACTGAA. Protein product: CAWDMNTE. From start to end, the CDR3 is CAWDMNTEAFF.

A word on this clone: The read terminates 3 residues before the CDR3 end, so the remaining end is supplied by the germline J gene. V and J are TRBV5-4 and TRBJ1-4; no reliable D call. Trimming removed 1 base at V and 5 bases at J, with 3 bases between. Germline V gene sequence: CDR1 SGHNT, CDR2 YYREEE (reference sequence). The CDR3 consists of 12 residues. The covered CDR3 bases are TGTGCCAGCAGCTTGCCAAATGAAAAA. Translation: CASSLPNEK. The complete CDR3 sequence is CASSLPNEKLFF.

In regard to this clone: The read ends 3 residues before the CDR3 terminus; that terminus is restored from the germline J gene. At the DNA level, this CDR3 is encoded by other sequences in the same sample as well. This sequence joins TRBV19 and TRBJ1-3; D uncertain. The ends were cut back, 4 bases at V and 2 bases at J, with 9 bases in the middle. The length of the CDR3 is 14 residues. Germline loops: CDR1 LNHDA, CDR2 SQIVND (reference sequence). The DNA read from the CDR3 is TGTGCCAGTAGTACGCAGGCCGCTGGAAACACC. It yields the protein CASSTQAAGNT. The whole CDR3 is CASSTQAAGNTIYF.

The covered CDR3 bases are TGTGCCAGCAGTTTTGCGGGAGGTGGCGATGAC. Amino acid sequence: CASSFAGGGDD. Given in full, the CDR3 is CASSFAGGGDDYTF. This rearrangement joins TRBV7-9 to TRBJ1-2; D gene uncertain. The CDR3 end is not reached by the read, which stops 3 residues before it; the germline J gene fills it in. In germline, CDR1 is SEHNR, CDR2 FQNEAQ (reference sequence). CDR3 length equals 14 residues.

With regard to this clone: The sequence runs out 3 residues before the end of the CDR3; the remainder is reconstructed from the germline J gene. J is TRBJ2-1 and V is TRBV19; D gene ambiguous. Germline CDR1 LNHDA, CDR2 SQIVND (reference sequence). Deletions cut 10 bases from V and 7 bases from J, with 11 bases between. This CDR3 contains 11 residues. The chain's CDR3 is CATYYANEQFF. The sequenced part of the CDR3 DNA is TGTGCCACCTATTACGCGAATGAG.

CDR3 in amino acids: CASSPRDSQYF. The CDR3 DNA, read in part, is TGTGCCAGCAGCCCCCGGGACAGT. The rearrangement uses TRBV7-2 and TRBJ2-4; 7 nucleotides agree with TRBD1. The CDR3 is cut off 3 residues early in the read; its end comes from the germline J gene. Germline-derived CDR1 and CDR2 are SGHTA and FQGNSA. CDR3 length equals 11 residues.